This T cell receptor (beta chain) was found in a study of beta chain features in type 1 diabetes. Broader study findings: There was a moderate but significant shortening of TCRB CDR3s in all four CD4+ subsets of Type 1 diabetes patients.

The germline gives CDR1 MNHEY, CDR2 SVGAGI. This CDR3 spans 13 amino acids. The V gene lost 7 bases and the J gene lost 4 bases, with 14 bases spanning the gap. Points on this clone: The antigen remains unidentified.

Sequencing targeted expressed TCRB transcripts, as all isolated RNA had been reverse transcribed. Libraries were prepared by immunoSEQ multiplex PCR; TCRdb keeps only in-frame clonotypes and omits some of them. The sample shows some 44,000 clones, 65% to 70% of them seen only once. The sample consisted of Tregs from blood. The receptor comes from a woman between 18 and 29 years old with type 1 diabetes. This rearrangement joins TRBV6-5 to TRBJ2-7, with a possible D match to TRBD2 (6 bases). In DNA form, the CDR3 reads TGTGCCAGCACCCCGGGACTCCGGTACGAGCAGTACTTC. Translation gives CASTPGLRYEQYF.